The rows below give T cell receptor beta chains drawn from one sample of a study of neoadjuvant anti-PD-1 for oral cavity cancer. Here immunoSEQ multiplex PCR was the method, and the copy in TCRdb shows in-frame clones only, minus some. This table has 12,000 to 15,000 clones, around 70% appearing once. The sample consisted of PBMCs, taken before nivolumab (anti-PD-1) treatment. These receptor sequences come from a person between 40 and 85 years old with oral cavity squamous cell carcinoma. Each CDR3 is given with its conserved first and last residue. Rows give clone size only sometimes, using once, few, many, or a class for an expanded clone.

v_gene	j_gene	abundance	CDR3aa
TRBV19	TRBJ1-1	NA	CASSMGTTNTEAFF
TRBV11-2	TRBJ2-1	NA	CASRGAGGEQFF
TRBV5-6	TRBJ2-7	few	CASSPGTGATRTQFVQYF
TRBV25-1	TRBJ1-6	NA	CASSDRFPYHHSPLHF
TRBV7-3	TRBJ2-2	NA	CASSLLTNTGELFF
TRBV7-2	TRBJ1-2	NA	CASSLRSRGLDGYTF
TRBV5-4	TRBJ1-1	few	CASSTPGPRNTEAFF
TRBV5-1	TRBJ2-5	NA	CASSLGGSYETQYF
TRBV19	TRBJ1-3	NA	CASSSPFSGNTIYF
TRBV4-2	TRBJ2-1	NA	CASSPDQGYNEQFF
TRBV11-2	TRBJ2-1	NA	CASSLVVRSNEQFF
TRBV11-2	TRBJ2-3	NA	CASSQQPGTGSDTQYF
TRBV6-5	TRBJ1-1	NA	CASSYDLYGPEAFF
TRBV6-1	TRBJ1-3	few	CASRMTGGAGNTIYF
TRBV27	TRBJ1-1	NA	CASRPSGGGELNTEAFF
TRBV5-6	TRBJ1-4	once	CASSLAGFTTNEKLFF
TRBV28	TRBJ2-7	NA	CASSRTASYEQYF
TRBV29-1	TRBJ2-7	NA	CSVVLGQTVEEQYF
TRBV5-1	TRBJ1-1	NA	CASTRSESMNTEAFF
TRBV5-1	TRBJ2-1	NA	CASSQNPGTAHNEQFF